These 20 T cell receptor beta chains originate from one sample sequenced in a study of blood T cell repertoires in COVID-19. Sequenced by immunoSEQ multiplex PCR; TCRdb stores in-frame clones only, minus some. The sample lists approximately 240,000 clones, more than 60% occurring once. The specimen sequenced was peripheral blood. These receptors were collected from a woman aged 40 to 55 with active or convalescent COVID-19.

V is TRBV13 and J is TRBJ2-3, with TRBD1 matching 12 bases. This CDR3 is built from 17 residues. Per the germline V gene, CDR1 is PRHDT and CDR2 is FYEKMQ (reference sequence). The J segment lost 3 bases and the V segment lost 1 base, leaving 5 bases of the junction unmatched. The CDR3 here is CASSLAGTGGSTDTQYF. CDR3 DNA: TGTGCCAGCAGCTTAGCCGGGACAGGGGGCAGTACAGATACGCAGTATTTT.

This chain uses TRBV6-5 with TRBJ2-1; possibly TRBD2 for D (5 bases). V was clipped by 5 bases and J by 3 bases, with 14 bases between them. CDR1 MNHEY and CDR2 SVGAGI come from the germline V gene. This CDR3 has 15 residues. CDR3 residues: CASSPSGSFYNEQFF. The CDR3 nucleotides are TGTGCCAGCAGTCCCAGCGGCTCCTTCTACAATGAGCAGTTCTTC.

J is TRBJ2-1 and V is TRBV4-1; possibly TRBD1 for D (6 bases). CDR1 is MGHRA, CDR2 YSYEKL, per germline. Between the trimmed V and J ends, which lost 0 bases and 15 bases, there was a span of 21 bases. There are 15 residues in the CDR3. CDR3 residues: CASSQDRGGMRRAFF. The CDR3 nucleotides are TGCGCCAGCAGCCAAGATAGAGGGGGTATGAGGCGGGCGTTCTTC.

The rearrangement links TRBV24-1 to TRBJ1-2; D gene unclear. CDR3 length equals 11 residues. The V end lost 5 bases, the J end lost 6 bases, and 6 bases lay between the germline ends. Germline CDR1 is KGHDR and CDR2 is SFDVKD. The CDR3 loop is CATSGLDGYTF. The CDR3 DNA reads TGTGCCACCAGTGGCTTAGATGGCTACACCTTC.

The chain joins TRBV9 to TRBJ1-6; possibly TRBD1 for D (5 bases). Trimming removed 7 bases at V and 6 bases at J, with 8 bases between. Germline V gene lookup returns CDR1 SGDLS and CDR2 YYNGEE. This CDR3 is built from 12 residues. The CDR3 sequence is CASGALNSPLHF. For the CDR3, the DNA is TGTGCCAGCGGGGCTCTTAATTCACCCCTCCACTTT.

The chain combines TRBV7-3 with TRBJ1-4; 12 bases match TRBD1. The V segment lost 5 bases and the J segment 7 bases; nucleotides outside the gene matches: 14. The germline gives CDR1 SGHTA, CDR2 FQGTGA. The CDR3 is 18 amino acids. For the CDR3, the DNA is TGTGCCAGCAGCAACCTACACCGGGACAGGGGGCGGTTTGAAAAACTGTTTTTT. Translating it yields CASSNLHRDRGRFEKLFF. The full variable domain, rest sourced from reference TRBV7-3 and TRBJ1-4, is GAGVSQTPSNKVTEKGKYVELRCDPISGHTALYWYRQSLGQGPEFLIYFQGTGAADDSGLPNDRFFAVRPEGSVSTLKIQRTERGDSAVYLCASSNLHRDRGRFEKLFFGSGTQLSVL.

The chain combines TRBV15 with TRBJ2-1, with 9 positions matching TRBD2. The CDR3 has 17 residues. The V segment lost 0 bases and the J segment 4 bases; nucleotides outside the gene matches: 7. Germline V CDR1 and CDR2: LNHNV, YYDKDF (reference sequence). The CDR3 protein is CATSRDRSGGLYNEQFF. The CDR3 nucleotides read TGTGCCACCAGCAGAGATCGCAGCGGGGGGCTTTACAATGAGCAGTTCTTC.

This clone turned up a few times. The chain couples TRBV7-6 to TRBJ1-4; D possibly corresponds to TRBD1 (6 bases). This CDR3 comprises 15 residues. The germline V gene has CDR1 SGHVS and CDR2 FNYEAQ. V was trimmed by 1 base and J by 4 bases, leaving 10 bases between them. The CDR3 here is CASSLEGQFNEKLFF. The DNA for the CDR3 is TGTGCCAGCAGCTTAGAAGGACAGTTTAATGAAAAACTGTTTTTT. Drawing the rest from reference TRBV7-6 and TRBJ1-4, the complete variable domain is GAGVSQSPRYKVTKRGQDVALRCDPISGHVSLYWYRQALGQGPEFLTYFNYEAQQDKSGLPNDRFSAERPEGSISTLTIQRTEQRDSAMYRCASSLEGQFNEKLFFGSGTQLSVL.

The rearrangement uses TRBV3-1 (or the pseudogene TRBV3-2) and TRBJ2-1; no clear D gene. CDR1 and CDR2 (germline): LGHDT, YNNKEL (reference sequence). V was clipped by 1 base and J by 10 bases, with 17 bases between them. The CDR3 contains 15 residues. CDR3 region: CASSQVDSPHLEQFF. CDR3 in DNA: TGTGCCAGCAGCCAAGTAGACTCCCCTCATTTGGAGCAGTTCTTC.

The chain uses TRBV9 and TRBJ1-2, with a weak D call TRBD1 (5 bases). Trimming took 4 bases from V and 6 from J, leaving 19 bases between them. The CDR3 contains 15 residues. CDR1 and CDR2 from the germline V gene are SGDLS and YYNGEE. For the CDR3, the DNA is TGTGCCAGCAGCACGGAGGCAGGGAGGGTCGATGGCTACACCTTC. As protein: CASSTEAGRVDGYTF.

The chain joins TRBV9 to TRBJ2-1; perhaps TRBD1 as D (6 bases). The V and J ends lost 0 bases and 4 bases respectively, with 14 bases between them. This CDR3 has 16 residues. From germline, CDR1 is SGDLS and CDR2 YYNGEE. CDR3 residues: CASSVGRGSGYNEQFF. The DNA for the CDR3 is TGTGCCAGCAGCGTAGGCAGGGGATCTGGGTACAATGAGCAGTTCTTC.

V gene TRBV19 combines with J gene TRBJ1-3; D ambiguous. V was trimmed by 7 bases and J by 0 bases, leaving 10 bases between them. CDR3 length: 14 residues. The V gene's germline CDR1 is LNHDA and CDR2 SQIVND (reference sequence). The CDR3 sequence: CASTPSHSGNTIYF. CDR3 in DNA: TGTGCCAGTACCCCGTCACACTCTGGAAACACCATATATTTT.

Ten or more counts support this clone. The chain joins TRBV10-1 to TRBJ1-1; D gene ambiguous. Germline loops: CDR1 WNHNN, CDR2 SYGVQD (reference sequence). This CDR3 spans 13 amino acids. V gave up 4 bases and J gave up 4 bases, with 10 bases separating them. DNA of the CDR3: TGCGCCAGCAGTGCGCAGCCAGGCACTGAAGCTTTCTTT. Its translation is CASSAQPGTEAFF.

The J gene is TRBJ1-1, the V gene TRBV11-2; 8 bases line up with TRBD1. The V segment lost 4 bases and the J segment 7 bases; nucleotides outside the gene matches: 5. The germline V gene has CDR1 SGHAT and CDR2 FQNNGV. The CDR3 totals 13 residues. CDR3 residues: CASSSQGAGEAFF. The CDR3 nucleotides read TGTGCCAGCAGCTCTCAGGGGGCGGGTGAAGCTTTCTTT.

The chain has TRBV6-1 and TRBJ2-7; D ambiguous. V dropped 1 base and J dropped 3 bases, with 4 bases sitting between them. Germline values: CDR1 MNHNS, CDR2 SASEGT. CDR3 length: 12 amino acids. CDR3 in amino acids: CASSEGNYEQYV. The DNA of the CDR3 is TGTGCCAGCAGTGAAGGTAACTACGAGCAGTACGTC.

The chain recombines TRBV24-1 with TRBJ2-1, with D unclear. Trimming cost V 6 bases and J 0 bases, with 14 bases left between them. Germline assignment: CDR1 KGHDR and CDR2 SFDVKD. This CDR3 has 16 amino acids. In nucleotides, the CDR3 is TGTGCCACCAGTAGCCCAGAGGTGACCTCCTACAATGAGCAGTTCTTC. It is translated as CATSSPEVTSYNEQFF.

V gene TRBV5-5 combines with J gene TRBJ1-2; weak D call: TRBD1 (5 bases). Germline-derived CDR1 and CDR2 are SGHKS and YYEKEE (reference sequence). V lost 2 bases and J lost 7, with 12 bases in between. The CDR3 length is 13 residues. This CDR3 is CASSLSGGAGYTF. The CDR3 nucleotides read TGTGCCAGCAGCTTATCGGGTGGGGCTGGCTACACCTTC.

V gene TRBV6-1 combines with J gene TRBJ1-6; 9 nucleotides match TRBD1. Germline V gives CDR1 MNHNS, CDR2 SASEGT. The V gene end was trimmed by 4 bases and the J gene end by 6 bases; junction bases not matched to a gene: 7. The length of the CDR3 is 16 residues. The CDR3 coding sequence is TGTGCCAGCAGTGCGGACAGGGGCGGGGGTAATTCACCCCTCCACTTT. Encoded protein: CASSADRGGGNSPLHF.

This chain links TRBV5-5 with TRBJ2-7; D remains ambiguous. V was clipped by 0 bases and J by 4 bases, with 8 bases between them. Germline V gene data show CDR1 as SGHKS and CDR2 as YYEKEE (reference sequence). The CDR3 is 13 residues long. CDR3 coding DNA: TGTGCCAGCAGCTTGGGGTCGCAGTACGAGCAGTACGTC. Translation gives CASSLGSQYEQYV.

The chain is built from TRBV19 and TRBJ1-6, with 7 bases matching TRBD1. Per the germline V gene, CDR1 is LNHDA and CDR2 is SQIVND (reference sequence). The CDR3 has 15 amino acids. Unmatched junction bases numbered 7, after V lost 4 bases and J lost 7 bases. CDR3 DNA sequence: TGTGCCAGTAGTAACTTCTGGGACAGCAATTCACCCCTCCACTTT. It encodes CASSNFWDSNSPLHF.